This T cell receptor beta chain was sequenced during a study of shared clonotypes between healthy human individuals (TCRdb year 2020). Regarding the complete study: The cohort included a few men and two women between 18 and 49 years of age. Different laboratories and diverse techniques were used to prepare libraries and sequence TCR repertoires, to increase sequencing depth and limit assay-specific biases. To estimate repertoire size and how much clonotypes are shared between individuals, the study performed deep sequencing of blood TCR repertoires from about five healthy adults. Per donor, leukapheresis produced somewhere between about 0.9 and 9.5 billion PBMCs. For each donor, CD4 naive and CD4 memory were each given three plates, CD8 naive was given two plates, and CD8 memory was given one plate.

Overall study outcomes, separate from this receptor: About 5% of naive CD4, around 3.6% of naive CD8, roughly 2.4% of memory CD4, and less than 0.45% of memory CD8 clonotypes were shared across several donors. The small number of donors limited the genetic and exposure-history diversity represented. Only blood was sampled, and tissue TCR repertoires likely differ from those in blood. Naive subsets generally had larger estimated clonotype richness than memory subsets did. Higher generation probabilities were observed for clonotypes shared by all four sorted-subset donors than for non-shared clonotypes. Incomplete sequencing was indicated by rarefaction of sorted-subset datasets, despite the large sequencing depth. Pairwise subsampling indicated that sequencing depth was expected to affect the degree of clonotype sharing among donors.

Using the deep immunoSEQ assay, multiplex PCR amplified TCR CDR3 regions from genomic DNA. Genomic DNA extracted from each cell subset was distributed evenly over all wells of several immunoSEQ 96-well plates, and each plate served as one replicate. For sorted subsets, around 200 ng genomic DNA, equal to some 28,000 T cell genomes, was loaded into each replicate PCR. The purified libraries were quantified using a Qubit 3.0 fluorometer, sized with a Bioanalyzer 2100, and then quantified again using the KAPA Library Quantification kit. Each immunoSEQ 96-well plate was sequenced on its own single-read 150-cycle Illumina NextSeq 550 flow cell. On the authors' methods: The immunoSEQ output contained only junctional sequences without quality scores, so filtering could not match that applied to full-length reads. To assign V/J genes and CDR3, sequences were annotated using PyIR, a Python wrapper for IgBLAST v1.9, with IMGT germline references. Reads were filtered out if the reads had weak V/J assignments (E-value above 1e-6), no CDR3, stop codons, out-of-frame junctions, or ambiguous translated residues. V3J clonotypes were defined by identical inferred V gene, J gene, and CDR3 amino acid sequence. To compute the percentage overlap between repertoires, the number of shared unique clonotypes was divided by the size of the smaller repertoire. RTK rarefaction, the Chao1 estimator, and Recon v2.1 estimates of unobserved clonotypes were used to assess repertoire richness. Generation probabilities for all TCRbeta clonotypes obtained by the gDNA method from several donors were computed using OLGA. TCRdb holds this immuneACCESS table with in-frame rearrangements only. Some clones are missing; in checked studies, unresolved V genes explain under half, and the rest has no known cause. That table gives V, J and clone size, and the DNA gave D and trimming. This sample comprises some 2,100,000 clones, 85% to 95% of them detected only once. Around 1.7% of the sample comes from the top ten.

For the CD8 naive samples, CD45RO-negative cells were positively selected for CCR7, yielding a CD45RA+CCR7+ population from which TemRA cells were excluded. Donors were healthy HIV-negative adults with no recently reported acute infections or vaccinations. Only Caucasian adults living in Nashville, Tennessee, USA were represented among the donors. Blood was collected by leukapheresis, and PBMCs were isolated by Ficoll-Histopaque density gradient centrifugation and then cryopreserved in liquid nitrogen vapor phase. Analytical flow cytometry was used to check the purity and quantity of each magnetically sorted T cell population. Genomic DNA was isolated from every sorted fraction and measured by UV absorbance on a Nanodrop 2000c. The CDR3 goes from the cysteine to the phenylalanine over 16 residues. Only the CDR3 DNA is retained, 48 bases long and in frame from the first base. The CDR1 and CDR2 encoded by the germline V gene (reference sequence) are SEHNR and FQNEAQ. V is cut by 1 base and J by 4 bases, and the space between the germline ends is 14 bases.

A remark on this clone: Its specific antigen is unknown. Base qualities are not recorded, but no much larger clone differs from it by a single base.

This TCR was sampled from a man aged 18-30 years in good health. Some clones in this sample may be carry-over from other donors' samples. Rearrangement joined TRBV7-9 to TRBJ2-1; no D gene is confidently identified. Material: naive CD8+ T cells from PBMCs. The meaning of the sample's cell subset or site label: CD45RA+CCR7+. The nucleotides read TGTGCCAGCAGCTTAGGCCCCCAAGGGCTATACAATGAGCAGTTCTTC. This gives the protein CASSLGPQGLYNEQFF.